The present entry profiles one T cell receptor beta chain with its context. The antigen is unknown. Using immunoSEQ multiplex PCR, the repertoire was profiled, and TCRdb retains in-frame clones only, with some absent. Here the sample spans about 69,000 clones, approximately 80% being singletons. CDR3 length: 12 amino acids. V was cut by 2 bases and J by 7 bases, with 5 bases left in between. Germline V gives CDR1 SEHNR, CDR2 FQNEAQ (reference sequence). The data originate from a study of cytotoxic CD8 clonotypes in ibrutinib-treated CLL. Regarding the study as a whole: Exceeding age-matched healthy donors, baseline clonality also tracked the counts of circulating CD8+ T cells.

This clonotype originated in a human donor with chronic lymphocytic leukemia. V and J are TRBV7-9 and TRBJ2-2; D is ambiguous. The sequencing here drew on PBMCs, taken at disease progression, from a patient treated with ibrutinib. CDR3 coding DNA: TGTGCCAGCAGCTTAATGAACGGGGAGCTGTTTTTT. This translates into CASSLMNGELFF.